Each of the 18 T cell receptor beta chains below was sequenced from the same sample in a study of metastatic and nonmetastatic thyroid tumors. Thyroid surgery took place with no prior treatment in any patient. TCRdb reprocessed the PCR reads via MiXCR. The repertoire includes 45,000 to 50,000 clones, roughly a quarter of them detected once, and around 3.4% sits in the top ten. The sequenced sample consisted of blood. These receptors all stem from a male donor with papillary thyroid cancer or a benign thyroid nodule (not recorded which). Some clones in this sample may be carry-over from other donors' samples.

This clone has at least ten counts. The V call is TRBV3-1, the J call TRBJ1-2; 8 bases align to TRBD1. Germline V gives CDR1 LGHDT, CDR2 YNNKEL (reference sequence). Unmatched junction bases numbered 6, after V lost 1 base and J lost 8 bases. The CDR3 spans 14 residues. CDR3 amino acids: CASSQAGQGAGYTF. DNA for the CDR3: TGTGCCAGCAGCCAAGCCGGGCAGGGGGCGGGCTACACCTTC.

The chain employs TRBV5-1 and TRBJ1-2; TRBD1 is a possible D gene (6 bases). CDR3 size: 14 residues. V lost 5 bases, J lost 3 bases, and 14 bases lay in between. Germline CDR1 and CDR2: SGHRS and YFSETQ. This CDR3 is CASRRTAADYGYTF. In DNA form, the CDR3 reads TGCGCCAGCAGACGGACAGCGGCGGACTATGGCTACACCTTC.

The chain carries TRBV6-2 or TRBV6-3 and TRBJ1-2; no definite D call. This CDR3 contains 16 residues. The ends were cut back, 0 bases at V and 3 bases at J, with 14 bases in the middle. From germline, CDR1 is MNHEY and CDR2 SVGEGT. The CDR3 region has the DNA TGTGCCAGCAGTTACTCGTTTCGGGGTGCCGACTATGGCTACACCTTC. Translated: CASSYSFRGADYGYTF.

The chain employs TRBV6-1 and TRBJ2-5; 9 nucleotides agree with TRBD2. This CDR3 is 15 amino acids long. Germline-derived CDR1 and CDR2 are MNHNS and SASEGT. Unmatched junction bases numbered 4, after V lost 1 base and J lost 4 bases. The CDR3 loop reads CASSEVAGDLETQYF. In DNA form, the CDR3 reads TGTGCCAGCAGTGAAGTAGCGGGAGATTTAGAGACCCAGTACTTC.

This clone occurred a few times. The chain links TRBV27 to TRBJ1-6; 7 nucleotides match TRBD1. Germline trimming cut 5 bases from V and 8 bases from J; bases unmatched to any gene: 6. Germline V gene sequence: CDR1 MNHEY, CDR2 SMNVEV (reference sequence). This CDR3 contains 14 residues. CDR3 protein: CASSPGQVDSPLHF. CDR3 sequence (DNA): TGTGCCAGCAGTCCTGGACAGGTGGATTCACCCCTCCACTTT.

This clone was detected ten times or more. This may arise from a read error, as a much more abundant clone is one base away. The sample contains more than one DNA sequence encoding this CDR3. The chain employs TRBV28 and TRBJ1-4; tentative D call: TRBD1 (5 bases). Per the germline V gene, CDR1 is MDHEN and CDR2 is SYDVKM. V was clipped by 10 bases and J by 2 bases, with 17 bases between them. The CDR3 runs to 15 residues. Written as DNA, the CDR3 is TGTGCCAACAGCCCCTTTGGGGGGACTAATGAAAAACTGTTTTTT. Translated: CANSPFGGTNEKLFF.

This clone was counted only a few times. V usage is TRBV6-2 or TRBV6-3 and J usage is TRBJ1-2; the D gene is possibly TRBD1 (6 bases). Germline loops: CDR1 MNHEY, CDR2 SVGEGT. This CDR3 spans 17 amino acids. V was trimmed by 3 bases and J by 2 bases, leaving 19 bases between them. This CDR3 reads CASSYRGGGALNYGYTF. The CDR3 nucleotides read TGTGCCAGCAGTTATCGCGGGGGGGGCGCGTTAAACTATGGCTACACCTTC.

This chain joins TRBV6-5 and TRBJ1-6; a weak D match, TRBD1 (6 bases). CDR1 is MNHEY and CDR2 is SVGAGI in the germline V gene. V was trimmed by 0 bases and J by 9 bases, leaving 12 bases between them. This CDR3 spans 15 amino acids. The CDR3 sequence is CASSYSKGGGSPLHF. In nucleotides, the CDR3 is TGTGCCAGCAGTTACTCGAAGGGGGGCGGTTCACCCCTCCACTTT.

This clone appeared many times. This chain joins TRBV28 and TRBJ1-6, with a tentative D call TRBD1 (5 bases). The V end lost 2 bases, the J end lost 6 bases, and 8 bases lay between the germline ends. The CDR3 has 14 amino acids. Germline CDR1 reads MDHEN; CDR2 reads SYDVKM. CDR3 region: CASSLRQFNSPLHF. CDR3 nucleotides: TGTGCCAGCAGTTTAAGACAGTTTAATTCACCCCTCCACTTT.

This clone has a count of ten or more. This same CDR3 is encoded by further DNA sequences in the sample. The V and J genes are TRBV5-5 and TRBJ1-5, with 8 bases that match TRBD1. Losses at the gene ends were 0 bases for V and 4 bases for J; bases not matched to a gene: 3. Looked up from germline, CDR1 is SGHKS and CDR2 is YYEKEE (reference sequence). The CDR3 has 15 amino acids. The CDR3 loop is CASSLGTGWNQPQHF. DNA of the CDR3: TGTGCCAGCAGCTTGGGGACAGGGTGGAATCAGCCCCAGCATTTT.

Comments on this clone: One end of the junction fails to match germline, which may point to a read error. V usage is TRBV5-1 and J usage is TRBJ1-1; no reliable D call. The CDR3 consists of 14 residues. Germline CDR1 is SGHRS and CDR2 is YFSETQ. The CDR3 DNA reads TGCGCCCGCAGCTTGGTAGGACTGAACACTGAAGCTTTCTTT. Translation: CARSLVGLNTEAFF. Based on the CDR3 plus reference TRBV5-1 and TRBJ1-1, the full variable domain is KAGVTQTPRYLIKTRGQQVTLSCSPISGHRSVSWYQQTPGQGLQFLFEYFSETQRNKGNFPGRFSGRQFSNSRSEMNVSTLELGDSALYLCARSLVGLNTEAFFGQGTRLTVV.

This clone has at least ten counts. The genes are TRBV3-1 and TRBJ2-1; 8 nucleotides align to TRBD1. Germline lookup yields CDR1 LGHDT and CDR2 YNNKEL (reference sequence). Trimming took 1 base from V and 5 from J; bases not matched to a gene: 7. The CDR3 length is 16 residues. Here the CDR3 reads CASSQAGQARDNEQFF. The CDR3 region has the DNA TGTGCCAGCAGCCAAGCGGGACAGGCCCGGGACAATGAGCAGTTCTTC.

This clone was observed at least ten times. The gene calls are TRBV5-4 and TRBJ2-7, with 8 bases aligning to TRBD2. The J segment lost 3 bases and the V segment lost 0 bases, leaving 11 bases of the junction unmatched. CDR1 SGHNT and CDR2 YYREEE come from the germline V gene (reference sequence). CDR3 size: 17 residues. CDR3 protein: CASSLEEGLAGNYEQYF. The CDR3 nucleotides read TGTGCCAGCAGCTTGGAGGAGGGGCTAGCGGGTAACTACGAGCAGTACTTC. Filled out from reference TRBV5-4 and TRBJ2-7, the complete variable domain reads ETGVTQSPTHLIKTRGQQVTLRCSSQSGHNTVSWYQQALGQGPQFIFQYYREEENGRGNFPPRFSGLQFPNYSSELNVNALELDDSALYLCASSLEEGLAGNYEQYFGPGTRLTVT.

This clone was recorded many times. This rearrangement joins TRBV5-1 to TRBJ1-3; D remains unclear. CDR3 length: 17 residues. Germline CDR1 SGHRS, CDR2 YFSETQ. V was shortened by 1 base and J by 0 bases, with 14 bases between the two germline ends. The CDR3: CASSLSPQHTSGNTIYF. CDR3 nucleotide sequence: TGCGCCAGCAGCTTGTCACCACAACATACCTCTGGAAACACCATATATTTT.

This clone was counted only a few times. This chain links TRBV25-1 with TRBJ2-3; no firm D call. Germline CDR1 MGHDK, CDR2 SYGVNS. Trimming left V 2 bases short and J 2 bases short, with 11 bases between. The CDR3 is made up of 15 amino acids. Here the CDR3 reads CASSEIPDLTDTQYF. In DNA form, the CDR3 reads TGTGCCAGCAGTGAAATCCCTGACCTCACAGATACGCAGTATTTT.

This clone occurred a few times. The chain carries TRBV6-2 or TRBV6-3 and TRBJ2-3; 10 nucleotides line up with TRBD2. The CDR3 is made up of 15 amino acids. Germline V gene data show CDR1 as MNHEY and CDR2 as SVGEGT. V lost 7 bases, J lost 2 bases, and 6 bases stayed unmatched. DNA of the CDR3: TGTGCCAGCACCACAGCGGGGGGGCCCACAGATACGCAGTATTTT. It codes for CASTTAGGPTDTQYF.

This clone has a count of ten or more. The CDR3 loop is CASSPRNGNTIYF. As DNA, the CDR3 is TGTGCCAGTAGTCCCAGGAACGGAAACACCATATATTTT. J is TRBJ1-3 and V is TRBV19; D not resolved. Germline CDR1 is LNHDA and CDR2 is SQIVND (reference sequence). The CDR3 runs 13 residues. V gave up 5 bases and J gave up 4 bases, with 9 bases separating them.

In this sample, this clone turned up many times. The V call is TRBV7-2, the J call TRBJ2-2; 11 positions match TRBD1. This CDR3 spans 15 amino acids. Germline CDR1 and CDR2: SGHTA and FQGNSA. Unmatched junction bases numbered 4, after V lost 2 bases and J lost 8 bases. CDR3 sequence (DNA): TGTGCCAGCAGCTTACGGACAGGGGGCGCAGGGGAGCTGTTTTTT. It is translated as CASSLRTGGAGELFF.